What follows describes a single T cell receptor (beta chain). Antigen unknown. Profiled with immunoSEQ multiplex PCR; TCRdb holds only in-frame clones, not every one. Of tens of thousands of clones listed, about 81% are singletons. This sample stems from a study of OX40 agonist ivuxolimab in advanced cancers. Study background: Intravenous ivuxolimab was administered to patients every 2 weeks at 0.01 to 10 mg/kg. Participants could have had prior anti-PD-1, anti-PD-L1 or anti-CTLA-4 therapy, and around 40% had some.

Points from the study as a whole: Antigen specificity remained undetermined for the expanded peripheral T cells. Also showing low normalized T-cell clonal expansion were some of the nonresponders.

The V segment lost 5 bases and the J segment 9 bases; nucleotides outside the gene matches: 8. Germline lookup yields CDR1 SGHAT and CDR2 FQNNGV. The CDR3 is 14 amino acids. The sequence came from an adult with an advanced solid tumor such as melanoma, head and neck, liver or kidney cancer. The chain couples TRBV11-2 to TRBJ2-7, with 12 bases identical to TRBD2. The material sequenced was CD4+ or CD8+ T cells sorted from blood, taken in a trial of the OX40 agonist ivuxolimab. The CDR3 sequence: CASSMLAGGRGQYF. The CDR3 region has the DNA TGTGCCAGCAGCATGCTAGCGGGAGGGCGAGGGCAGTACTTC.